This entry concerns a single T cell receptor (beta chain). Its cognate antigen is unknown. Sequencing was performed with immunoSEQ multiplex PCR; in TCRdb, only in-frame clones are kept and a portion is missing. This table has about 820,000 clones, over 90% appearing once. This entry comes from a study of shared clonotypes between healthy human individuals. Study-wide findings and caveats: Naive subsets usually exceeded memory subsets in estimated richness.

As defined, naive CD8 cells were CD45RO-negative and positively selected for CCR7, with terminally differentiated effector memory CD45RA+ cells excluded. Donors comprised only Caucasian adults living in Nashville, Tennessee. V lost 3 bases, J lost 4 bases, and 10 bases lay in between. Looked up from germline, CDR1 is MRHNA and CDR2 is SNTAGT. This CDR3 is built from 14 residues. The sequence was obtained from a man younger than 40 in good health. The V gene is TRBV6-4, the J gene TRBJ1-5; the D gene is possibly TRBD1 (5 bases). Sample: naive CD8+ T cells sorted from blood. CDR3 nucleotide sequence: TGTGCCAGCAGTGAAAGGGGAGGGAATCAGCCCCAGCATTTT. Protein sequence: CASSERGGNQPQHF.